This entry describes one T cell receptor (beta chain). Its antigen target is currently unknown. No base quality information exists; no much larger clone differs at one position. Participants in the prospective study were aged roughly 18 to 100 years, lived in about two dozen United States geographic areas, and enrolled through a virtual design. Cohort assignment in the prospective study relied on participant-reported clinical history from a screening survey and a study questionnaire. Exposed participants had been in contact with someone with a PCR-confirmed or clinician-diagnosed COVID-19 case within 2 weeks of study entry. In the prospective study, mobile phlebotomists collected whole blood, serum and a nasopharyngeal or oropharyngeal swab from each participant. Additional blood draws and questionnaires over an approximately two-month period could optionally be provided by prospective study participants. Before DNA extraction, blood samples from the prospective study were shipped at room temperature or frozen.

This entry is derived from a study of blood T cell repertoires in COVID-19 (dated by TCRdb to about 2020). Some background on the complete study: Samples from collaborators originated in the United States, Italy and Spain and spanned both the acute and convalescent phases of COVID-19. Where available, HLA class I and class II types were obtained from metadata supplied by the sample provider rather than from assay-based typing. Subjects who had been exposed to COVID-19, were actively infected with it, or had recovered from it provided the deeply sampled blood TCRbeta repertoires that made up the dataset. The sample metadata nearly always contained a de-identified subject ID, COVID-19 status, age in years and sex. The prospective study material was composed of cDNA or gDNA derived from T cells, B-cell-depleted T cells, or PBMCs. A freely available public database, intended as a resource for researchers studying the immune response to SARS-CoV-2, is where the repertoires were released. The samples were drawn from the first 160 participants of the ongoing ImmuneRACE study and from roughly 1,300 subjects provided by 6 global collaborators. Points the paper makes about the study in general: The amount of clinical and demographic metadata varied by source and participant and was provided uncurated.

Sequences LNHDA (CDR1) and SQIVND (CDR2) are obtained from the germline V gene (reference sequence). V was cut back by 6 bases and J by 5 bases, leaving a gap of 13 bases between them. The CDR3, from cysteine to phenylalanine, totals 13 residues. Only CDR3 DNA is held: 39 bases, read in frame from base 1. TCRbeta CDR3 regions were amplified from genomic DNA using the immunoSEQ Assay, a bias-controlled multiplex PCR. The original pipeline was this. Nucleated cell counts per sample were estimated from amplification of reference gene primers within the assay. Sequence reads were collapsed and filtered to measure the absolute abundance of every unique TCRbeta CDR3 rearrangement. Productive Simpson clonality was computed per sample as the square root of Simpson's diversity index over productive rearrangements. Drawn from immuneACCESS, this table holds only the in-frame rearrangements with V and J called that TCRdb kept. Clones are partly lost; checked studies trace under half to an unresolved V gene and leave the rest unexplained. V and J calls plus clone size are reproduced from that table; the DNA served to infer D and trimming. For this sample there are about 370,000 clones; approximately 89% appear just once. The ten top clones hold around 0.86% of the sample.

The rearranged chain carries TRBV19 and TRBJ1-2; the D gene cannot be resolved reliably. The sequenced sample was PBMCs or T cells enriched from blood (not recorded which). This sequence originates from a woman in her forties who had been exposed to COVID-19. The CDR3 reads as follows: CASRGLGYYGYTF. The sequence in DNA is TGTGCCAGTAGGGGCCTGGGTTATTATGGCTACACCTTC.